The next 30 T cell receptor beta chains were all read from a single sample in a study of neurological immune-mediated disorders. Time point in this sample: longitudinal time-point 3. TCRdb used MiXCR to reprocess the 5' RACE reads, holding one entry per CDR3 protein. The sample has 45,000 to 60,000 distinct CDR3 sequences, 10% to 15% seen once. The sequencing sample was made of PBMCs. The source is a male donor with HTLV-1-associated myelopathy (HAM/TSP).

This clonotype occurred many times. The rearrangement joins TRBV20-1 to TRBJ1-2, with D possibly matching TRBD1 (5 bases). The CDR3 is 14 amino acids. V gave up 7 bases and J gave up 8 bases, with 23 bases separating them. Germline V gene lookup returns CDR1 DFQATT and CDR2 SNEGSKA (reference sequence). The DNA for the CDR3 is TGCAGTGTAGGGACGGTGCAGCTGACGGTAGGCTACACCTTC. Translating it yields CSVGTVQLTVGYTF.

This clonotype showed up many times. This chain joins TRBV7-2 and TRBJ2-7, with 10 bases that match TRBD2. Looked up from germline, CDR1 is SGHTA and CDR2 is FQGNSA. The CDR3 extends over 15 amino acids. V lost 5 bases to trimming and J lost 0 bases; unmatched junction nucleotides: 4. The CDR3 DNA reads TGTGCCAGCAGCGCTAGCGGGGGCGGCTCCTACGAGCAGTACTTC. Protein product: CASSASGGGSYEQYF.

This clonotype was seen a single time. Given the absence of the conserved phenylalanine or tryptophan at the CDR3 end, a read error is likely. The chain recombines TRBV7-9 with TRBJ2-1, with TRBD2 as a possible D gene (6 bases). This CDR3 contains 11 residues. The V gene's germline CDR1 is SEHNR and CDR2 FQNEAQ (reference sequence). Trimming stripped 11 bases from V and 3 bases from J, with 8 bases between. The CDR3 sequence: CAPGDYNEQFL. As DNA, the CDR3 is TGTGCCCCGGGGGACTACAATGAGCAGTTCCTC.

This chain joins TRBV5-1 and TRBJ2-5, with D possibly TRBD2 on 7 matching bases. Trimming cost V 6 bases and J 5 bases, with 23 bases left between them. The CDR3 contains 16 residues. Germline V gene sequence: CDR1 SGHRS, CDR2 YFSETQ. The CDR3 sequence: CASKSDRGALWETQYF. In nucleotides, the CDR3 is TGCGCCAGCAAGTCAGATCGGGGGGCCCTTTGGGAGACCCAGTACTTC. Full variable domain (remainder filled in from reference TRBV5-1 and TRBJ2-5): KAGVTQTPRYLIKTRGQQVTLSCSPISGHRSVSWYQQTPGQGLQFLFEYFSETQRNKGNFPGRFSGRQFSNSRSEMNVSTLELGDSALYLCASKSDRGALWETQYFGPGTRLLVL.

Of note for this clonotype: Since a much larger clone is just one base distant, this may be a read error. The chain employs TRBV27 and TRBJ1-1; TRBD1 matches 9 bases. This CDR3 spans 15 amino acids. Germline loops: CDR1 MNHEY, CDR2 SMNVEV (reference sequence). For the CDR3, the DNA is TGTGCCAGCAGTTTAGGACAGGGGTTTCGCACTGAAACTTTCTTT. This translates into CASSLGQGFRTETFF.

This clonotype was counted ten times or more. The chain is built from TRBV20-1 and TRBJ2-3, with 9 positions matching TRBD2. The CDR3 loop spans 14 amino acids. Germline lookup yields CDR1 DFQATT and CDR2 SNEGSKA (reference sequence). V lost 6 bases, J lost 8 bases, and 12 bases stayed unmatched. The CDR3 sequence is CSAAGLAVPGTQYF. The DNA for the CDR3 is TGCAGTGCGGCGGGACTAGCCGTCCCGGGTACGCAGTATTTT.

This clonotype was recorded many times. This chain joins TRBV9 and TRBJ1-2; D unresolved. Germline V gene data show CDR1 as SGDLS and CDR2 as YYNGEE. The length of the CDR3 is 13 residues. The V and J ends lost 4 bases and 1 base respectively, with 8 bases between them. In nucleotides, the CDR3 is TGTGCCAGCAGCCCGGACGATAACTATGGCTACACCTTC. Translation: CASSPDDNYGYTF.

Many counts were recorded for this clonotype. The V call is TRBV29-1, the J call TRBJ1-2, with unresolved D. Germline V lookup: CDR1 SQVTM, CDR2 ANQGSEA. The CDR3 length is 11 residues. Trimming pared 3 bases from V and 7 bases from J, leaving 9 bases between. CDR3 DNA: TGCAGCGTTGATCTAGGCGGTGGCTACACCTTC. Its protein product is CSVDLGGGYTF. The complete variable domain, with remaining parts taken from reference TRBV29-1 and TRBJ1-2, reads SAVISQKPSRDICQRGTSLTIQCQVDSQVTMMFWYRQQPGQSLTLIATANQGSEATYESGFVIDKFPISRPNLTFSTLTVSNMSPEDSSIYLCSVDLGGGYTFGSGTRLTVV.

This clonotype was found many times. CDR3 bases: TGCAGTGCTGGGGACAGAGACTACGAGCAGTACTTC. Protein: CSAGDRDYEQYF. The chain carries TRBV20-1 and TRBJ2-7; 7 positions agree with TRBD1. Germline V CDR1 and CDR2: DFQATT, SNEGSKA (reference sequence). This CDR3 is 12 amino acids long. Trimming took 5 bases from V and 3 from J; bases not matched to a gene: 4.

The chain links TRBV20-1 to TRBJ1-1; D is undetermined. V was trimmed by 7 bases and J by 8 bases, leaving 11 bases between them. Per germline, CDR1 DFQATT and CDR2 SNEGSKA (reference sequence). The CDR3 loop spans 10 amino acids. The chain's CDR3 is CSGLRREAFF. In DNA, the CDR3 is TGCAGTGGGCTCAGGAGGGAAGCTTTCTTT.

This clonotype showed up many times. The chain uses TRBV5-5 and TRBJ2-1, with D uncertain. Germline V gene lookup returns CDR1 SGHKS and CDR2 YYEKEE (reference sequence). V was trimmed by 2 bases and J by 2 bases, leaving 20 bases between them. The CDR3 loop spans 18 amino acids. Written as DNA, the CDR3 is TGTGCCAGCAGCTTTGGAATAACGGGCCGCCGGCCCTACAATGAGCAGTTCTTC. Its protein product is CASSFGITGRRPYNEQFF.

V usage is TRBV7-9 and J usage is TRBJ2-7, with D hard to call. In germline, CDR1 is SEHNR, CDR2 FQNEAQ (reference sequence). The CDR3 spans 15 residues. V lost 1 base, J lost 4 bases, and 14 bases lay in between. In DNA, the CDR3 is TGTGCCAGCAGCTTAGGGGTCGACGGACCTTACGAGCAGTACTTC. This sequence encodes CASSLGVDGPYEQYF.

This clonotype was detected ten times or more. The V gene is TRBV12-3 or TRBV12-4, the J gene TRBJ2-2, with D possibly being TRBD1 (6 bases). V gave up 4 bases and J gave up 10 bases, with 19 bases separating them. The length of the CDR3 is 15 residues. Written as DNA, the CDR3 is TGTGCCAGCAGTTCCCGGGGACAAGGAGTTGCGGAGCTGTTTTTT. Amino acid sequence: CASSSRGQGVAELFF.

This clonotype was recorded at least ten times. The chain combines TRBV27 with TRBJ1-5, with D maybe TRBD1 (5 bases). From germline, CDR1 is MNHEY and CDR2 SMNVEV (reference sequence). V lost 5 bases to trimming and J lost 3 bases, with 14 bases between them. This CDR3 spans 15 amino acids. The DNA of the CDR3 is TGTGCCAGCAGTCCCCCGGGACGGTACAATCAGCCCCAGCATTTT. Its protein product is CASSPPGRYNQPQHF.

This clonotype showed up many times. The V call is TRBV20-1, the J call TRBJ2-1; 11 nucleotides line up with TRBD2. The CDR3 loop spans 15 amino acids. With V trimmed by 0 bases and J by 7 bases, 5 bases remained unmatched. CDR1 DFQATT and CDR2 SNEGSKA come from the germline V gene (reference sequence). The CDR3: CSARDSGGARNEQFF. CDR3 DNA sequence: TGCAGTGCTAGAGATAGCGGGGGGGCCCGGAATGAGCAGTTCTTC.

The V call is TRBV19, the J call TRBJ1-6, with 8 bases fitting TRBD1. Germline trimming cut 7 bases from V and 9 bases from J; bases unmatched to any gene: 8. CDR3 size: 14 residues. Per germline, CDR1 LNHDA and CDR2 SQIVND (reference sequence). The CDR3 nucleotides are TGTGCCAGTACCCCGGACAGGGAGGGTTCACCCCTCCACTTT. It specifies CASTPDREGSPLHF.

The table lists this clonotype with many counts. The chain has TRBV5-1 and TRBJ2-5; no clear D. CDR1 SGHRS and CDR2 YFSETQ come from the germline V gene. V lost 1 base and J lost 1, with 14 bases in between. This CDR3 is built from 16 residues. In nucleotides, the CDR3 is TGCGCCAGCAGCTTGAGAGAGCTCAGGACCCAAGAGACCCAGTACTTC. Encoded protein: CASSLRELRTQETQYF.

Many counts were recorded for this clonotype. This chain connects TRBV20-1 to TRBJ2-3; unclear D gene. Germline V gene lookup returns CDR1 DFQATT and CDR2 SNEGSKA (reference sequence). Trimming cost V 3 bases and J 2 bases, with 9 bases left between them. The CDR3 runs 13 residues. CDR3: CSASPDHTDTQYF. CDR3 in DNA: TGCAGTGCTAGTCCGGACCACACAGATACGCAGTATTTT.

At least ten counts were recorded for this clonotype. The CDR3 region is CASSKDRDYEQYF. CDR3 sequence (DNA): TGTGCCAGCAGCAAGGACAGGGACTACGAGCAGTACTTC. The chain uses TRBV7-9 and TRBJ2-7, with 8 bases identical to TRBD1. The germline gives CDR1 SEHNR, CDR2 FQNEAQ (reference sequence). The CDR3 has 13 residues. The V gene end was trimmed by 5 bases and the J gene end by 3 bases; junction bases not matched to a gene: 3.

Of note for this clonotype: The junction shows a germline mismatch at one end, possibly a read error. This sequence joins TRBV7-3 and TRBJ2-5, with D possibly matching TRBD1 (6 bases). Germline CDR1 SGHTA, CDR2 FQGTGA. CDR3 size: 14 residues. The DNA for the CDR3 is TGTGCCAGCAGCTTACAAGGGGGTGTGGAGACCAAGTACTTC. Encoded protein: CASSLQGGVETKYF.

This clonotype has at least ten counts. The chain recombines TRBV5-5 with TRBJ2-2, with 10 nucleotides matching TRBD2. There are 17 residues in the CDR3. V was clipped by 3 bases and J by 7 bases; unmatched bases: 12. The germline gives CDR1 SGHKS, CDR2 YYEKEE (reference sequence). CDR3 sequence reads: CASSSPAAGGPIGELFF. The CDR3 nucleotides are TGTGCCAGCAGCTCGCCTGCAGCGGGGGGGCCTATCGGGGAGCTGTTTTTT. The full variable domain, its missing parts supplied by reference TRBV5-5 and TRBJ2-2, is DAGVTQSPTHLIKTRGQQVTLRCSPISGHKSVSWYQQVLGQGPQFIFQYYEKEERGRGNFPDRFSARQFPNYSSELNVNALLLGDSALYLCASSSPAAGGPIGELFFGEGSRLTVL.

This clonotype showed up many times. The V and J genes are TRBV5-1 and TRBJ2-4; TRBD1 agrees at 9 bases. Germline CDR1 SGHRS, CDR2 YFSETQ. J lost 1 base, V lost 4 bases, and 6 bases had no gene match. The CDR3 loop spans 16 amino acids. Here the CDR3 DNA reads TGCGCCAGCAGCCGACAGGGGGACGAGGCCAAAAACATTCAGTACTTC. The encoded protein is CASSRQGDEAKNIQYF.

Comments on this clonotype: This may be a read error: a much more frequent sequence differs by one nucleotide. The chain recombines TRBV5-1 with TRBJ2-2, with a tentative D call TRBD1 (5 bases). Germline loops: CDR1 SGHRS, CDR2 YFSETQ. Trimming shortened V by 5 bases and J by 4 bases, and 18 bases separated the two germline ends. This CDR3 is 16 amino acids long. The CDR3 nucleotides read TGCGCCAGCAGACGAGAAGGGGATCTAGGCACCGGGGAGCTGTTTTTT. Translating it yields CASRREGDLGTGELFF.

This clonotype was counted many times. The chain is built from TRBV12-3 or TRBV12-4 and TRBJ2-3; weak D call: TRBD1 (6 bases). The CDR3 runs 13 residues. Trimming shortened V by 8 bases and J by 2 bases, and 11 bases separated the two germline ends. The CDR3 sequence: CASGQGPTDTQYF. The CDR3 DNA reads TGTGCCAGCGGGCAGGGGCCCACAGATACGCAGTATTTT.

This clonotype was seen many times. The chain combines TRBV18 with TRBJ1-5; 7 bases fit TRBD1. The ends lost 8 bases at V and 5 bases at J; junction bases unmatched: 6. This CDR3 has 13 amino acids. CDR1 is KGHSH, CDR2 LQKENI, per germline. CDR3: CASAQGLDQPQHF. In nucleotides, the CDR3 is TGTGCCAGCGCACAGGGGTTGGATCAGCCCCAGCATTTT.

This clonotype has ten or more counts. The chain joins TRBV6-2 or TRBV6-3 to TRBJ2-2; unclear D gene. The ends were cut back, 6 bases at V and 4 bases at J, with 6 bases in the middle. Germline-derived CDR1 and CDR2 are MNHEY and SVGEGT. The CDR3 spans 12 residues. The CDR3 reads CASSPTTGELFF. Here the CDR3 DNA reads TGTGCCAGCAGCCCCACCACCGGGGAGCTGTTTTTT.

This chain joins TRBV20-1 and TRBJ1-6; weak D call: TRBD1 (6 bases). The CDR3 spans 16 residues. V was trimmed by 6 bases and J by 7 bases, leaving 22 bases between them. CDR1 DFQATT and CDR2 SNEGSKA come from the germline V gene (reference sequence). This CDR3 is CSARGGGLDWNSPLHF. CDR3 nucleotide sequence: TGCAGTGCACGGGGCGGGGGGCTTGATTGGAATTCACCCCTCCACTTT.

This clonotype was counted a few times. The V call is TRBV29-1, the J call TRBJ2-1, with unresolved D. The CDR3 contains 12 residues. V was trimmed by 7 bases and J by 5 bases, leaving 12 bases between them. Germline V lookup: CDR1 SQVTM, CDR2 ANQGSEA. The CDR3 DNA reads TGCAGCGCCCTGGGCGCCGACAATGAGCAGTTCTTC. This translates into CSALGADNEQFF.

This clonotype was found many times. CDR3 amino acids: CASSPRDRVQPQHF. In DNA, the CDR3 is TGTGCCAGCAGCCCCAGGGACAGGGTTCAGCCCCAGCATTTT. The gene calls are TRBV6-2 or TRBV6-3 and TRBJ1-5; 9 bases line up with TRBD1. The V and J ends lost 6 bases and 6 bases, in that order; junction bases with no gene match: 6. This CDR3 is 14 amino acids long. Germline V gene sequence: CDR1 MNHEY, CDR2 SVGEGT.

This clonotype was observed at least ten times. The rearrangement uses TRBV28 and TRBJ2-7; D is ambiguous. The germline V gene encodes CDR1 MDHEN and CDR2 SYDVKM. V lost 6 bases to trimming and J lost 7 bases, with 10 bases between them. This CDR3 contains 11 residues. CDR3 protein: CASRISAEQYF. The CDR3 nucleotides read TGTGCCAGCAGGATTTCTGCTGAGCAGTACTTC. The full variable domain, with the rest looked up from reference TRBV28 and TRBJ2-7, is DVKVTQSSRYLVKRTGEKVFLECVQDMDHENMFWYRQDPGLGLRLIYFSYDVKMKEKGDIPEGYSVSREKKERFSLILESASTNQTSMYLCASRISAEQYFGPGTRLTVT.